Following are 30 T cell receptor beta chains from one sample sequenced in a study of cytomegalovirus exposure and HLA in healthy donors. Primers included in the PCR were 60 Vbeta and 13 Jbeta primers. TCRdb's copy holds only in-frame clones and misses some; the assay was immunoSEQ multiplex PCR. The table has 43,000 or so clones, 50% to 75% seen once. The sequenced material came from PBMCs. These receptors originate from a human donor in good health.

This clone has more than one count but fewer than ten. CDR3 loop: CASGLGIAGGRRYEQYF. CDR3 DNA: TGTGCTAGTGGTTTAGGGATAGCGGGGGGGCGAAGGTACGAGCAGTACTTC. The V call is TRBV12-5, the J call TRBJ2-7; 11 nucleotides line up with TRBD2. J was trimmed by 4 bases and V by 3 bases; bases with no gene match: 11. Germline CDR1 LGHNT, CDR2 FRNRAP. The CDR3 length is 17 residues.

This clone turned up a few times. The V gene is TRBV5-1, the J gene TRBJ1-2; D is undetermined. The germline V gene has CDR1 SGHRS and CDR2 YFSETQ. V was shortened by 3 bases and J by 8 bases, with 20 bases between the two germline ends. CDR3 length: 15 residues. In DNA, the CDR3 is TGCGCCAGCAGCTCTTCGTTGGTGAGGGTCGGAGGCTACACCTTC. The encoded protein is CASSSSLVRVGGYTF.

J is TRBJ2-7 and V is TRBV5-1; 7 nucleotides line up with TRBD1. This CDR3 has 15 residues. V was pared by 0 bases and J by 0 bases, with 3 bases of the junction left unmatched. Looked up from germline, CDR1 is SGHRS and CDR2 is YFSETQ. Written as DNA, the CDR3 is TGCGCCAGCAGCTTGGTTGGGACAGTCTCCTACGAGCAGTACTTC. As protein: CASSLVGTVSYEQYF.

The rearrangement uses TRBV6-1 and TRBJ1-5, with TRBD1 as a possible D gene (5 bases). Germline assignment: CDR1 MNHNS and CDR2 SASEGT. V lost 3 bases and J 7 bases, leaving 7 bases between the germline ends. This CDR3 region has 12 residues. This CDR3 is CASSDRGQPQHF. The DNA of the CDR3 is TGTGCCAGCAGTGATCGGGGGCAGCCCCAGCATTTT.

The chain is built from TRBV19 and TRBJ2-1; possibly TRBD2 for D (5 bases). V was cut by 1 base and J by 9 bases, with 10 bases left in between. Germline lookup yields CDR1 LNHDA and CDR2 SQIVND (reference sequence). The CDR3 is made up of 13 amino acids. CDR3 amino acids: CASSIGEFGEQFF. CDR3 DNA: TGTGCCAGTAGTATAGGGGAGTTCGGTGAGCAGTTCTTC.

This clone has only a few counts. This chain uses TRBV4-1 with TRBJ1-6; D uncertain. V was pared by 0 bases and J by 9 bases, with 9 bases between. Germline assignment: CDR1 MGHRA and CDR2 YSYEKL. The CDR3 totals 14 residues. The CDR3 here is CASSQDFAGSPLHF. CDR3 in DNA: TGCGCCAGCAGCCAAGATTTCGCAGGTTCACCCCTCCACTTT.

J is TRBJ2-1 and V is TRBV29-1, with D uncertain. V lost 7 bases and J 0 bases, leaving 10 bases between the germline ends. The V gene's germline CDR1 is SQVTM and CDR2 ANQGSEA. The CDR3 spans 13 residues. The CDR3 nucleotides read TGCAGCGCGGCGGTAAGCTCCTACAATGAGCAGTTCTTC. It encodes CSAAVSSYNEQFF.

The chain is built from TRBV15 and TRBJ2-1, with TRBD2 matching 10 bases. Germline CDR1 is LNHNV and CDR2 is YYDKDF (reference sequence). J lost 3 bases, V lost 1 base, and 0 bases had no gene match. This CDR3 has 15 residues. CDR3 nucleotides: TGTGCCACCAGCAGAGGACTAGCGGGCTACAATGAGCAGTTCTTC. Protein sequence: CATSRGLAGYNEQFF. The full variable domain, rest sourced from reference TRBV15 and TRBJ2-1, is DAMVIQNPRYQVTQFGKPVTLSCSQTLNHNVMYWYQQKSSQAPKLLFHYYDKDFNNEADTPDNFQSRRPNTSFCFLDIRSPGLGDTAMYLCATSRGLAGYNEQFFGPGTRLTVL.

V gene TRBV5-1 combines with J gene TRBJ1-2; 9 bases are a match to TRBD1. The ends lost 2 bases at V and 6 bases at J; junction bases unmatched: 2. The CDR3 loop spans 13 amino acids. In germline, CDR1 is SGHRS, CDR2 YFSETQ. The CDR3 region is CASSLQGADGYTF. The CDR3, as DNA: TGCGCCAGCAGCTTACAGGGGGCCGATGGCTACACCTTC. The whole variable domain, filled in from reference TRBV5-1 and TRBJ1-2, reads KAGVTQTPRYLIKTRGQQVTLSCSPISGHRSVSWYQQTPGQGLQFLFEYFSETQRNKGNFPGRFSGRQFSNSRSEMNVSTLELGDSALYLCASSLQGADGYTFGSGTRLTVV.

The genes are TRBV28 and TRBJ1-2; D is unresolved. CDR3 length: 15 residues. CDR1 is MDHEN and CDR2 is SYDVKM in the germline V gene. V lost 8 bases and J 8 bases, leaving 24 bases between the germline ends. The DNA for the CDR3 is TGTGCCAGCGGTCTGGCAGGTAATGCCTATGACGGCTACACCTTC. As protein: CASGLAGNAYDGYTF.

This clone occurred a few times. The CDR3: CASSLGQFSTDTQYF. As DNA, the CDR3 is TGTGCCAGCAGCTTAGGGCAGTTTAGCACAGATACGCAGTATTTT. The V call is TRBV7-2, the J call TRBJ2-3; D uncertain. This CDR3 spans 15 amino acids. V was shortened by 1 base and J by 0 bases, with 8 bases between the two germline ends. Germline-derived CDR1 and CDR2 are SGHTA and FQGNSA.

The rearrangement uses TRBV7-8 and TRBJ1-6, with 9 bases lining up with TRBD1. V shed 5 bases, J shed 5 bases, and the junction held 4 bases outside the gene matches. CDR1 and CDR2 from the germline V gene are SGHVS and FQNEAQ. The CDR3 is 15 amino acids. CDR3 sequence (DNA): TGTGCCAGCAGCCGAACAGGGGGCAATAATTCACCCCTCCACTTT. Its translation is CASSRTGGNNSPLHF.

Only a few counts were recorded for this clone. V usage is TRBV29-1 and J usage is TRBJ1-2; 7 bases fit TRBD1. J lost 7 bases, V lost 6 bases, and 14 bases had no gene match. This CDR3 spans 14 amino acids. Germline V gene data show CDR1 as SQVTM and CDR2 as ANQGSEA. The CDR3: CSVERGTGVGGYTF. As DNA, the CDR3 is TGCAGCGTCGAGAGGGGCACAGGGGTTGGTGGCTACACCTTC.

The V gene is TRBV6-5, the J gene TRBJ2-7; 10 bases agree with TRBD1. The CDR3 spans 14 residues. Unmatched junction bases numbered 9, after V lost 8 bases and J lost 5 bases. Germline V gives CDR1 MNHEY, CDR2 SVGAGI. This chain's CDR3 is CASHQTGGYDEQYF. DNA for the CDR3: TGTGCCAGCCACCAGACAGGGGGCTACGACGAGCAGTACTTC.

The rearrangement links TRBV6-1 to TRBJ1-2, with D possibly being TRBD1 (5 bases). The V gene lost 2 bases and the J gene lost 2 bases, with 9 bases spanning the gap. The CDR3 runs 14 residues. Germline CDR1 MNHNS, CDR2 SASEGT. The CDR3 here is CASSETGGNYGYTF. CDR3 nucleotide sequence: TGTGCCAGCAGTGAAACCGGGGGGAACTATGGCTACACCTTC.

V gene TRBV19 combines with J gene TRBJ2-7, with D possibly being TRBD1 (5 bases). CDR3 length equals 12 residues. Deletions cut 2 bases from V and 6 bases from J, with 8 bases between. The V gene's germline CDR1 is LNHDA and CDR2 SQIVND (reference sequence). CDR3 amino acids: CASSIRGSEQYF. The CDR3 DNA follows: TGTGCCAGTAGTATAAGGGGAAGCGAGCAGTACTTC.

This chain uses TRBV4-3 with TRBJ2-1, with 7 bases matching TRBD2. The CDR3 has 20 residues. The V gene end was trimmed by 3 bases and the J gene end by 0 bases; junction bases not matched to a gene: 17. Germline CDR1 is LGHNA and CDR2 is YSLEER. The CDR3 region has the DNA TGCGCCAGCAGCCAGAACCCTTGGGGGAGCGGGGCCAACTCCTACAATGAGCAGTTCTTC. Residues: CASSQNPWGSGANSYNEQFF.

The chain couples TRBV4-1 to TRBJ2-7; 15 nucleotides agree with TRBD2. This CDR3 has 16 residues. Germline trimming cut 4 bases from V and 7 bases from J; bases unmatched to any gene: 8. Germline CDR1 and CDR2: MGHRA and YSYEKL. The CDR3 region has the DNA TGCGCCAGCAGCCCTGGGACTAGCGGGGGGTACGAGGAGCAGTACTTC. This translates into CASSPGTSGGYEEQYF.

The chain is built from TRBV5-1 and TRBJ2-1; the D is unclear. CDR3 size: 12 residues. Trimming cost V 0 bases and J 9 bases, with 7 bases left between them. Germline CDR1 SGHRS, CDR2 YFSETQ. CDR3 loop: CASSLGVGEQFF. DNA for the CDR3: TGCGCCAGCAGCTTGGGCGTCGGTGAGCAGTTCTTC.

The gene calls are TRBV5-6 and TRBJ2-7, with a tentative D call TRBD1 (6 bases). Per the germline V gene, CDR1 is SGHDT and CDR2 is YYEEEE. Trimming stripped 6 bases from V and 6 bases from J, with 13 bases between. The CDR3 has 12 residues. The CDR3: CASTSTGREQYF. As DNA, the CDR3 is TGTGCCAGCACGTCAACAGGGCGCGAGCAGTACTTC.

CDR3 in amino acids: CAWRVGGRYYGYTF. The CDR3 coding sequence is TGTGCCTGGAGGGTGGGAGGCAGATACTATGGCTACACCTTC. The chain carries TRBV30 and TRBJ1-2, with unresolved D. This CDR3 is built from 14 residues. Germline V CDR1 and CDR2: GTSNPN, SVGIG (reference sequence). V was trimmed by 3 bases and J by 3 bases, leaving 14 bases between them. The full variable domain, in which reference TRBV30 and TRBJ1-2 provide the parts outside the CDR3, is SQTIHQWPATLVQPVGSPLSLECTVEGTSNPNLYWYRQAAGRGLQLLFYSVGIGQISSEVPQNLSASRPQDRQFILSSKKLLLSDSGFYLCAWRVGGRYYGYTFGSGTRLTVV.

The gene calls are TRBV7-2 and TRBJ2-7; possible D gene TRBD2, 8 bases. The CDR3 totals 14 residues. V was shortened by 5 bases and J by 4 bases, with 15 bases between the two germline ends. The germline V gene has CDR1 SGHTA and CDR2 FQGNSA. The CDR3 sequence: CASSRVAGQYEQYF. Here the CDR3 DNA reads TGTGCCAGCAGCCGGGTAGCGGGACAGTACGAGCAGTACTTC.

This clone was observed a few times. The CDR3 sequence: CASSLRQPAPLHF. Written as DNA, the CDR3 is TGTGCCAGCAGCTTACGACAGCCCGCGCCCCTCCACTTT. This chain connects TRBV7-8 to TRBJ1-6, with D possibly matching TRBD1 (5 bases). The germline CDR1 and CDR2 sequences are SGHVS and FQNEAQ. V was shortened by 2 bases and J by 13 bases, with 12 bases between the two germline ends. This CDR3 region has 13 residues.

The chain recombines TRBV10-3 with TRBJ2-1, with TRBD2 identical over 8 bases. Germline assignment: CDR1 ENHRY and CDR2 SYGVKD. The CDR3 length is 16 residues. V trimming: 3 bases; J trimming: 0 bases; junction bases outside the gene matches: 4. The CDR3 nucleotides read TGTGCCATCAGTGATCTTAGCGGGGTCTCCTACAATGAGCAGTTCTTC. Residues: CAISDLSGVSYNEQFF.

The V and J genes are TRBV29-1 and TRBJ1-2; the D is unclear. The CDR3 spans 13 residues. Trimming took 7 bases from V and 8 from J, leaving 20 bases between them. Germline V gene data show CDR1 as SQVTM and CDR2 as ANQGSEA. CDR3 amino acids: CSASTIGGEGYTF. CDR3 bases: TGCAGCGCTTCGACCATAGGCGGTGAAGGCTACACCTTC.

This clone appeared a few times. The CDR3 protein is CASSSGRGYYGYTF. Written as DNA, the CDR3 is TGTGCCAGCAGCTCCGGGCGGGGATATTATGGCTACACCTTC. This chain links TRBV5-6 with TRBJ1-2, with D unresolved. Germline V CDR1 and CDR2: SGHDT, YYEEEE. The CDR3 has 14 amino acids. Trimming pared 3 bases from V and 5 bases from J, leaving 14 bases between.

The chain carries TRBV25-1 and TRBJ2-7; TRBD1 might be the D (6 bases). This CDR3 is built from 16 residues. CDR1 and CDR2 from the germline V gene are MGHDK and SYGVNS. V was shortened by 3 bases and J by 3 bases, with 18 bases between the two germline ends. CDR3 residues: CASSDPKSGHLYEQYF. CDR3 DNA: TGTGCCAGCAGTGATCCAAAATCGGGACACCTCTACGAGCAGTACTTC.

The rearrangement uses TRBV27 and TRBJ2-1, with 10 bases identical to TRBD2. CDR3 length equals 14 residues. V lost 2 bases to trimming and J lost 6 bases; unmatched junction nucleotides: 1. Germline loops: CDR1 MNHEY, CDR2 SMNVEV (reference sequence). The CDR3 DNA sequence: TGTGCCAGCAGTTTAAGCGGGGGGGCCAATGAGCAGTTCTTC. This encodes CASSLSGGANEQFF.

The J gene is TRBJ1-2, the V gene TRBV5-1, with a weak D call TRBD1 (6 bases). Germline V gene data show CDR1 as SGHRS and CDR2 as YFSETQ. The CDR3 consists of 16 residues. V was clipped by 4 bases and J by 3 bases, with 19 bases between them. This chain's CDR3 is CASSQSGHLTDYGYTF. The CDR3 DNA is TGCGCCAGCAGCCAATCGGGACACCTCACCGACTATGGCTACACCTTC.

The chain couples TRBV27 to TRBJ1-2; the D gene is possibly TRBD1 (6 bases). Germline values: CDR1 MNHEY, CDR2 SMNVEV (reference sequence). Trimming shortened V by 4 bases and J by 6 bases, and 9 bases separated the two germline ends. The CDR3 is 12 amino acids. CDR3: CASSSTGHGYTF. The CDR3 region has the DNA TGTGCCAGCAGTTCTACAGGGCATGGCTACACCTTC.